These 27 T cell receptor beta chains came from one sample sequenced in a study of cytomegalovirus exposure and HLA in healthy donors. Profiling relied on immunoSEQ multiplex PCR, and the TCRdb table lists in-frame clones only, not all of them. The data show fewer than 150,000 clones, approximately 85% seen once. Input material: PBMCs. The receptors were gathered from a man younger than 30 in good health and CMV-seronegative.

This clone occurred a few times. The chain recombines TRBV18 with TRBJ2-7, with a possible D match to TRBD1 (6 bases). The CDR3 consists of 14 residues. V shed 2 bases and J shed 2 bases, with 10 bases lying between them. In germline, CDR1 is KGHSH, CDR2 LQKENI. The CDR3 nucleotides read TGTGCCAGCTCACCAACAGGGAAGGCCTACGAGCAGTACTTC. Its protein product is CASSPTGKAYEQYF.

The V gene is TRBV7-6, the J gene TRBJ2-3; 11 nucleotides agree with TRBD1. The CDR3 loop spans 16 amino acids. The V gene's germline CDR1 is SGHVS and CDR2 FNYEAQ. The trim removed 1 base at V and 4 bases at J, leaving 4 bases unmatched. The CDR3 DNA follows: TGTGCCAGCAGCTTAGGGACAGGGGGCATCTCAGATACGCAGTATTTT. This encodes CASSLGTGGISDTQYF.

To note about this clone: At one of its ends the junction is not consistent with the germline gene, which may arise from a read error. V is TRBV5-1 and J is TRBJ2-7, with a possible D match to TRBD1 (6 bases). The CDR3 length is 11 residues. The V gene's germline CDR1 is SGHRS and CDR2 YFSETQ. CDR3 region: CASSSWTEQYF. DNA for the CDR3: TGCGCCAGCAGCTCTTGGACAGAGCAATACTTC.

The chain combines TRBV9 with TRBJ1-4, with 9 bases lining up with TRBD1. The V and J ends lost 4 bases and 5 bases, in that order; junction bases with no gene match: 6. Germline assignment: CDR1 SGDLS and CDR2 YYNGEE. This CDR3 comprises 15 residues. The CDR3 sequence is CASSPATGGNEKLFF. DNA for the CDR3: TGTGCCAGCAGCCCCGCGACAGGGGGAAATGAAAAACTGTTTTTT.

The CDR3 sequence is CASSKGQGIRELFF. In DNA form, the CDR3 reads TGTGCCAGCAGCAAAGGACAGGGCATTCGGGAACTGTTTTTT. The chain carries TRBV14 and TRBJ1-4; 8 nucleotides align to TRBD1. This CDR3 is 14 amino acids long. V dropped 5 bases and J dropped 12; count of bases not matched to a gene: 11. CDR1 and CDR2 from the germline V gene are SGHDN and FVKESK.

The J gene is TRBJ2-7, the V gene TRBV6-6, with D tentatively TRBD2 (6 bases). This CDR3 has 15 residues. CDR1 and CDR2 from the germline V gene are MNHNY and SVGAGI (reference sequence). The V gene lost 5 bases and the J gene lost 2 bases, with 16 bases spanning the gap. The CDR3: CASSTGGLVTYEQYF. The CDR3 DNA sequence: TGTGCCAGCAGTACTGGGGGGTTAGTGACCTACGAGCAGTACTTC.

This chain links TRBV7-8 with TRBJ2-7; possibly TRBD2 for D (7 bases). This CDR3 has 16 amino acids. The V gene lost 1 base and the J gene lost 1 base, with 14 bases spanning the gap. Germline CDR1 SGHVS, CDR2 FQNEAQ. CDR3: CASSLVRGQTSYEQYF. CDR3 DNA sequence: TGTGCCAGCAGCTTAGTGCGGGGGCAAACGTCCTACGAGCAGTACTTC.

CDR3 region: CASRLTGGNEKLFF. As DNA, the CDR3 is TGTGCCAGCAGGCTGACAGGGGGAAATGAAAAACTGTTTTTT. The genes are TRBV6-1 and TRBJ1-4; 9 bases map to TRBD1. The CDR3 loop spans 14 amino acids. CDR1 and CDR2 from the germline V gene are MNHNS and SASEGT. Trimming took 6 bases from V and 5 from J; bases not matched to a gene: 4.

This chain uses TRBV30 with TRBJ2-7; perhaps TRBD2 as D (7 bases). Germline V gene lookup returns CDR1 GTSNPN and CDR2 SVGIG (reference sequence). This CDR3 contains 17 residues. The V end was cut by 0 bases, the J end by 3 bases, with 21 bases between. The DNA of the CDR3 is TGTGCCTGGAGTGTACGTCGAAGGGGGAGGGTTCGCTACGAGCAGTACTTC. Translating gives CAWSVRRRGRVRYEQYF.

The rearrangement uses TRBV5-1 and TRBJ1-4; tentatively, D is TRBD1 (5 bases). Trimming took off 4 bases at V and 4 bases at J, with 14 bases between the two ends. The CDR3 totals 15 residues. The germline gives CDR1 SGHRS, CDR2 YFSETQ. CDR3 sequence (DNA): TGCGCCAGCAGCAAAAGCGGGGGGGGTAATGAAAAACTGTTTTTT. Protein product: CASSKSGGGNEKLFF.

The chain links TRBV5-1 to TRBJ1-6, with D hard to call. The germline gives CDR1 SGHRS, CDR2 YFSETQ. This CDR3 has 18 amino acids. V shed 4 bases and J shed 5 bases, with 22 bases lying between them. CDR3 bases: TGCGCCAGCAGCCCGTCCACCCACCGGGGTTGGGATAATTCACCCCTCCACTTT. This gives the protein CASSPSTHRGWDNSPLHF.

The chain employs TRBV10-3 and TRBJ2-7, with TRBD1 matching 8 bases. In germline, CDR1 is ENHRY, CDR2 SYGVKD. The CDR3 has 13 amino acids. V was pared by 9 bases and J by 1 base, with 5 bases of the junction left unmatched. The CDR3 DNA follows: TGTGCCATTGGACAGGGCCTATCCTACGAGCAGTACTTC. It specifies CAIGQGLSYEQYF.

This chain joins TRBV18 and TRBJ1-2, with a possible D match to TRBD1 (5 bases). Germline loops: CDR1 KGHSH, CDR2 LQKENI. CDR3 length: 15 residues. V was shortened by 2 bases and J by 4 bases, with 14 bases between the two germline ends. The chain's CDR3 is CASSPGVTGGYGYTF. The CDR3 nucleotides read TGTGCCAGCTCACCAGGGGTTACCGGGGGCTATGGCTACACCTTC. Full variable domain (remainder filled in from reference TRBV18 and TRBJ1-2): NAGVMQNPRHLVRRRGQEARLRCSPMKGHSHVYWYRQLPEEGLKFMVYLQKENIIDESGMPKERFSAEFPKEGPSILRIQQVVRGDSAAYFCASSPGVTGGYGYTFGSGTRLTVV.

This chain links TRBV30 with TRBJ1-2, with a possible D match to TRBD1 (5 bases). Between the trimmed V and J ends, which lost 8 bases and 8 bases, there was a span of 18 bases. The germline CDR1 and CDR2 sequences are GTSNPN and SVGIG (reference sequence). The CDR3 totals 12 residues. The CDR3 bases are TGTGCCCCCAACAGGCAGGGCAACGGCTACACCTTC. Its translation is CAPNRQGNGYTF.

The chain combines TRBV30 with TRBJ1-2, with 7 bases identical to TRBD1. CDR3 length: 15 amino acids. V was pared by 5 bases and J by 2 bases, with 11 bases of the junction left unmatched. The germline CDR1 and CDR2 sequences are GTSNPN and SVGIG (reference sequence). Written as DNA, the CDR3 is TGTGCCTGGGCCCGGCGGGACAGCGGAAACTATGGCTACACCTTC. Its translation is CAWARRDSGNYGYTF.

As for this clone: A junction end diverges from the germline sequence, so it may reflect a read error. This chain uses TRBV7-7 with TRBJ2-3, with a possible D match to TRBD1 (6 bases). CDR1 and CDR2 from the germline V gene are SSHAT and FNYEAQ (reference sequence). There are 16 residues in the CDR3. In DNA form, the CDR3 reads TGTGCTAGCAGCCGGGACACCCGAGGGGGCACAGATACGCAGTATTTT. Protein product: CASSRDTRGGTDTQYF. The full variable domain, with the rest looked up from reference TRBV7-7 and TRBJ2-3, is GAGVSQSPRYKVTKRGQDVTLRCDPISSHATLYWYQQALGQGPEFLTYFNYEAQPDKSGLPSDRFSAERPEGSISTLTIQRTEQRDSAMYRCASSRDTRGGTDTQYFGPGTRLTVL.

The chain links TRBV10-3 to TRBJ2-1, with 12 bases that match TRBD2. From germline, CDR1 is ENHRY and CDR2 SYGVKD. This CDR3 comprises 14 residues. Unmatched junction bases numbered 11, after V lost 10 bases and J lost 10 bases. The CDR3 DNA reads TGTGCCACTTCCCTAGCGGGGGGGCCTAACGAGCAGTTCTTC. This codes for CATSLAGGPNEQFF.

This chain links TRBV5-4 with TRBJ2-6; D is perhaps TRBD2 (6 bases). The CDR3 covers 15 residues. Germline CDR1 and CDR2: SGHNT and YYREEE (reference sequence). V was pared by 4 bases and J by 2 bases, with 10 bases between. Written as DNA, the CDR3 is TGTGCCAGCAGCCTCGGGGGAACTGGGGCCAACGTCCTGACTTTC. Its translation is CASSLGGTGANVLTF.

The chain has TRBV30 and TRBJ1-6, with 12 positions matching TRBD1. The CDR3 consists of 17 residues. In germline, CDR1 is GTSNPN, CDR2 SVGIG (reference sequence). With 4 bases clipped from V and 6 bases from J, the junction kept 10 bases outside the gene matches. CDR3 residues: CAWKGTGGGGTNSPLHF. The CDR3, as DNA: TGTGCCTGGAAAGGGACAGGGGGCGGGGGTACTAATTCACCCCTCCACTTT.

The chain employs TRBV7-9 and TRBJ1-1; possible D gene TRBD1, 6 bases. Germline V gene lookup returns CDR1 SEHNR and CDR2 FQNEAQ (reference sequence). This CDR3 is built from 16 residues. V lost 1 base and J lost 0, with 12 bases in between. The CDR3 DNA follows: TGTGCCAGCAGCTTAGGGGGTGGGGGCATGAACACTGAAGCTTTCTTT. Translated, it gives CASSLGGGGMNTEAFF.

This clone is a singleton in its sample. V is TRBV2 and J is TRBJ1-5; 7 positions agree with TRBD1. Trimming cost V 7 bases and J 7 bases; bases outside gene matches: 7. The CDR3 covers 13 residues. Germline CDR1 is SNHLY and CDR2 is FYNNEI. The CDR3 bases are TGTGCCAGCAACGACAGGGATGGGCAGCCCCAGCATTTT. Residues: CASNDRDGQPQHF.

The chain links TRBV12-5 to TRBJ1-4, with a weak D call TRBD1 (6 bases). Germline V CDR1 and CDR2: LGHNT, FRNRAP. V lost 1 base to trimming and J lost 8 bases, with 14 bases between them. This CDR3 contains 15 residues. The CDR3 here is CASGLGSRGGEKLFF. The DNA for the CDR3 is TGTGCTAGTGGTTTGGGCTCCAGGGGAGGGGAAAAACTGTTTTTT.

The V call is TRBV7-8, the J call TRBJ2-4; TRBD1 agrees at 11 bases. Trimming removed 1 base from V and 6 bases from J; junction bases left unmatched: 8. Germline V gene sequence: CDR1 SGHVS, CDR2 FQNEAQ. The CDR3 runs to 17 residues. The DNA of the CDR3 is TGTGCCAGCAGCTTAGGAAGGGACAGGGGGACGGGAAACATTCAGTACTTC. Translating it yields CASSLGRDRGTGNIQYF.

This chain joins TRBV28 and TRBJ1-1, with D hard to call. Germline V lookup: CDR1 MDHEN, CDR2 SYDVKM. The CDR3 has 12 residues. The V and J ends lost 9 bases and 4 bases respectively, with 12 bases between them. Here the CDR3 DNA reads TGTGCCAGTCATCGAGCTTCCACTGAAGCTTTCTTT. Translated, it gives CASHRASTEAFF.

The V call is TRBV9, the J call TRBJ2-1, with 8 bases identical to TRBD2. Losses at the gene ends were 4 bases for V and 7 bases for J; bases not matched to a gene: 10. This CDR3 comprises 15 residues. The V gene's germline CDR1 is SGDLS and CDR2 YYNGEE. Here the CDR3 reads CASSPAGGTWNEQFF. The CDR3 coding sequence is TGTGCCAGCAGCCCGGCGGGGGGCACTTGGAATGAGCAGTTCTTC.

This chain joins TRBV5-1 and TRBJ2-1; the D is unclear. V lost 1 base and J lost 5, with 10 bases in between. The V gene's germline CDR1 is SGHRS and CDR2 YFSETQ. The CDR3 is made up of 14 amino acids. In nucleotides, the CDR3 is TGCGCCAGCAGCTTGATGAGTCGAGACAATGAGCAGTTCTTC. This translates into CASSLMSRDNEQFF.

J is TRBJ2-3 and V is TRBV4-2, with 9 bases identical to TRBD2. V dropped 4 bases and J dropped 2; count of bases not matched to a gene: 19. The CDR3 consists of 20 residues. Germline-derived CDR1 and CDR2 are LGHNA and YNFKEQ. In DNA, the CDR3 is TGTGCCAGCAGCCGCCCGGAGGGGTCTAGCGGGACTCAACCCACAGATACGCAGTATTTT. Translating it yields CASSRPEGSSGTQPTDTQYF.